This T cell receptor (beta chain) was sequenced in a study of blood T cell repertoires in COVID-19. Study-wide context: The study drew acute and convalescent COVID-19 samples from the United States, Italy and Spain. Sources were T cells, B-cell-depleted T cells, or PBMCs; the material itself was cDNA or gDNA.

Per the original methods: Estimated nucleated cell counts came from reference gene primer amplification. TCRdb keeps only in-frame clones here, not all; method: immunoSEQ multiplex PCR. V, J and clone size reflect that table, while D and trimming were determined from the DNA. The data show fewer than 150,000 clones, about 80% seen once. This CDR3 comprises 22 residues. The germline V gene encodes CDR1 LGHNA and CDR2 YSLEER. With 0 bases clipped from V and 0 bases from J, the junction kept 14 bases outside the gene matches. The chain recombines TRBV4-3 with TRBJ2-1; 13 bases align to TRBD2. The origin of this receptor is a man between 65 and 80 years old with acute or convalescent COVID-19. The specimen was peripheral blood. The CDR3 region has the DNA TGCGCCAGCAGCCAAGAAGTAGTGGGACTAGCGGGGTATACCAGCTCCTACAATGAGCAGTTCTTC. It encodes CASSQEVVGLAGYTSSYNEQFF.